Presented here are 18 T cell receptor beta chains from one specimen sequenced in a study of cytomegalovirus exposure and HLA in healthy donors. Researchers ran the PCR with 60 Vbeta and 13 Jbeta primers. The table came from immunoSEQ multiplex PCR; TCRdb's copy has only in-frame clones and leaves some out. The sample records around 140,000 clones, approximately 61% being singletons. The sample consisted of PBMCs. The receptors here all came from a woman aged 40 to 49 in good health and CMV-seronegative.

Details on this clone: Since the CDR3 does not end with the conserved phenylalanine or tryptophan, this likely comes from a read error. The limits of the CDR3 on the DNA are not certain, so only TCRdb's listed CDR3 is given. This chain joins TRBV6-1 and TRBJ1-5; TRBD1 was called by the table and not checked on the DNA. The CDR3 is made up of 14 amino acids, end residues included. The germline V gene has CDR1 MNHNS and CDR2 SASEGT. The CDR3 loop reads CASSPLRSRQTHSL.

The CDR3 DNA reads TGTGCCAGCAGCAAAGCGTTTTCCCTAGCGGGGGAGCAGTTCTTC. It is translated as CASSKAFSLAGEQFF. The J gene is TRBJ2-1, the V gene TRBV21-1; TRBD2 is taken as the D call from the table, unchecked against the DNA. TRBV21-1 is deemed a pseudogene. The CDR3 consists of 15 residues.

V is TRBV2 and J is TRBJ2-7, with 7 bases that match TRBD2. Germline V gene data show CDR1 as SNHLY and CDR2 as FYNNEI. CDR3 size: 14 residues. The J segment lost 6 bases and the V segment lost 7 bases, leaving 12 bases of the junction unmatched. The CDR3 DNA reads as TGTGCCAGCACGCCGGGGAGGGAAAGTCCCGAGCAGTACTTC. Translated: CASTPGRESPEQYF.

The chain recombines TRBV9 with TRBJ1-3; tentatively, D is TRBD1 (6 bases). Germline CDR1 is SGDLS and CDR2 is YYNGEE. This CDR3 has 15 residues. V was shortened by 0 bases and J by 4 bases, with 11 bases between the two germline ends. As DNA, the CDR3 is TGTGCCAGCAGCGTAGCTACAGGGTCCGGAAACACCATATATTTT. Protein sequence: CASSVATGSGNTIYF.

The chain has TRBV5-4 and TRBJ1-1, with TRBD1 matching over 8 bases. Looked up from germline, CDR1 is SGHNT and CDR2 is YYREEE (reference sequence). The CDR3 extends over 17 amino acids. V lost 1 base to trimming and J lost 1 base; unmatched junction nucleotides: 9. The DNA of the CDR3 is TGTGCCAGCAGCTTGTCTCGACAGGGGAGGTCGAACACTGAAGCTTTCTTT. Its translation is CASSLSRQGRSNTEAFF.

This clone was detected only a few times. V usage is TRBV27 and J usage is TRBJ2-3, with TRBD2 identical over 9 bases. V lost 3 bases to trimming and J lost 7 bases; unmatched junction nucleotides: 11. CDR1 MNHEY and CDR2 SMNVEV come from the germline V gene (reference sequence). The CDR3 consists of 16 residues. The CDR3 is CASSLMAGGITYTQYF. In DNA, the CDR3 is TGTGCCAGCAGTTTGATGGCGGGGGGGATTACATATACGCAGTATTTT.

The chain recombines TRBV4-3 with TRBJ1-2; D ambiguous. V was shortened by 3 bases and J by 7 bases, with 18 bases between the two germline ends. This CDR3 is 15 amino acids long. Germline CDR1 LGHNA, CDR2 YSLEER. The CDR3 coding sequence is TGCGCCAGCAGCCATCTCCGTGGGGAGGTGGCTGGCTACACCTTC. This translates into CASSHLRGEVAGYTF.

This clone was seen more than once but under ten times. V is TRBV6-1 and J is TRBJ2-7, with no clear D. The CDR3 contains 14 residues. Per the germline V gene, CDR1 is MNHNS and CDR2 is SASEGT. The V end lost 3 bases, the J end lost 4 bases, and 13 bases lay between the germline ends. The CDR3 sequence: CASSDGSWAYEQYF. CDR3 in DNA: TGTGCCAGCAGTGATGGCAGTTGGGCTTACGAGCAGTACTTC.

The chain couples TRBV2 to TRBJ1-6; D might be TRBD1 (6 bases). V lost 1 base to trimming and J lost 7 bases, with 14 bases between them. Germline V gene lookup returns CDR1 SNHLY and CDR2 FYNNEI. This CDR3 contains 16 residues. The CDR3 DNA reads as TGTGCCAGCAGTGAAGAGGGAGGGGGTAAGAATTCACCCCTCCACTTT. This sequence encodes CASSEEGGGKNSPLHF.

V is TRBV27 and J is TRBJ2-3, with 9 bases lining up with TRBD2. V gave up 0 bases and J gave up 4 bases; unmatched junction bases: 8. The germline V gene has CDR1 MNHEY and CDR2 SMNVEV (reference sequence). The CDR3 spans 17 residues. The CDR3 sequence is CASSLSGGGAFADTQYF. In DNA, the CDR3 is TGTGCCAGCAGTTTATCTGGCGGGGGGGCCTTTGCAGATACGCAGTATTTT.

CDR3 nucleotide sequence: TGTGCCACCAGGCATTTTTCCGGGACAGGAAACACCGGGGAGCTGTTTTTT. Amino acids: CATRHFSGTGNTGELFF. This chain uses TRBV15 with TRBJ2-2; TRBD1 agrees at 8 bases. The V gene's germline CDR1 is LNHNV and CDR2 YYDKDF (reference sequence). The CDR3 length is 17 residues. V dropped 6 bases and J dropped 2; count of bases not matched to a gene: 11.

This clone has just a few counts. The rearrangement joins TRBV30 to TRBJ1-3, with 8 bases matching TRBD1. The CDR3 spans 13 residues. The germline V gene encodes CDR1 GTSNPN and CDR2 SVGIG (reference sequence). V lost 3 bases and J lost 5; bases outside the gene matches: 3. In nucleotides, the CDR3 is TGTGCCTGGAGAAGGACAGGGCGAAACACCATATATTTT. This codes for CAWRRTGRNTIYF.

The V gene is TRBV30, the J gene TRBJ1-5, with TRBD1 identical over 9 bases. Per the germline V gene, CDR1 is GTSNPN and CDR2 is SVGIG (reference sequence). The CDR3 covers 14 residues. Losses at the gene ends were 1 base for V and 7 bases for J; bases not matched to a gene: 5. In DNA, the CDR3 is TGTGCCTGGAGTGCCCTGACAGGGGGACAGCCCCAGCATTTT. Its protein is CAWSALTGGQPQHF.

The rearrangement links TRBV10-3 to TRBJ1-6; weak D call: TRBD1 (6 bases). CDR1 ENHRY and CDR2 SYGVKD come from the germline V gene. The V end was cut by 2 bases, the J end by 9 bases, with 11 bases between. CDR3 length: 14 amino acids. CDR3 nucleotides: TGTGCCATCAGTGAGACAGGGACCGGTTCACCCCTCCACTTT. The encoded protein is CAISETGTGSPLHF.

This clone has only a few counts. This chain uses TRBV7-9 with TRBJ2-3; TRBD1 matches 10 bases. V lost 7 bases, J lost 3 bases, and 7 bases stayed unmatched. The CDR3 covers 15 residues. Per the germline V gene, CDR1 is SEHNR and CDR2 is FQNEAQ (reference sequence). This chain's CDR3 is CASNKGTGETDTQYF. CDR3 bases: TGTGCCAGCAATAAAGGGACAGGGGAAACAGATACGCAGTATTTT. The whole variable domain, remainder taken from reference TRBV7-9 and TRBJ2-3, is DTGVSQNPRHKITKRGQNVTFRCDPISEHNRLYWYRQTLGQGPEFLTYFQNEAQLEKSRLLSDRFSAERPKGSFSTLEIQRTEQGDSAMYLCASNKGTGETDTQYFGPGTRLTVL.

This rearrangement joins TRBV7-3 to TRBJ1-2; TRBD1 is a possible D gene (5 bases). The V end was cut by 2 bases, the J end by 8 bases, with 12 bases between. This CDR3 contains 13 residues. The V gene's germline CDR1 is SGHTA and CDR2 FQGTGA. The chain's CDR3 is CASSLSGRLGYTF. The CDR3 bases are TGTGCCAGCAGCTTATCAGGGCGTCTAGGCTACACCTTC.

The chain uses TRBV5-8 and TRBJ1-2; 9 nucleotides line up with TRBD1. The CDR3 is 15 residues long. The germline V gene has CDR1 SGHTS and CDR2 YDEGEE. The trim removed 3 bases at V and 2 bases at J, leaving 5 bases unmatched. The CDR3 reads CASSWRTGVNYGYTF. The CDR3 DNA reads as TGTGCCAGCAGCTGGAGGACAGGGGTGAACTATGGCTACACCTTC. Full variable domain (outside the CDR3, taken from reference TRBV5-8 and TRBJ1-2): EAGVTQSPTHLIKTRGQQATLRCSPISGHTSVYWYQQALGLGLQFLLWYDEGEERNRGNFPPRFSGRQFPNYSSELNVNALELEDSALYLCASSWRTGVNYGYTFGSGTRLTVV.

The CDR3, as DNA: TGTGCCAGCAGTCTTGACAGGGGCAGTTACGAGCAGTACTTC. It is translated as CASSLDRGSYEQYF. V usage is TRBV2 and J usage is TRBJ2-7, with 8 bases lining up with TRBD1. Germline V gene sequence: CDR1 SNHLY, CDR2 FYNNEI. V was pared by 5 bases and J by 4 bases, with 7 bases of the junction left unmatched. This CDR3 is 14 amino acids long.